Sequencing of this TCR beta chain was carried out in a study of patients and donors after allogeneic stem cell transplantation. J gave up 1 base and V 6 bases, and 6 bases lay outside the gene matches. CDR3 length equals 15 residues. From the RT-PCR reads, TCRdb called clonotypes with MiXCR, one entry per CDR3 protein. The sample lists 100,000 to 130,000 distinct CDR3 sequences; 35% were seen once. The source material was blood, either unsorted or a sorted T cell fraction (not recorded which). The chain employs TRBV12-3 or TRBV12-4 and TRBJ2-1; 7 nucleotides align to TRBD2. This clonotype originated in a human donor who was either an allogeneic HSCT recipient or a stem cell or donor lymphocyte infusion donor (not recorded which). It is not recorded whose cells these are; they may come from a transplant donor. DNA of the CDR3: TGTGCCAGCAGAAGGACTAGTAGGTCCTACAATGAGCAGTTCTTC. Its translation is CASRRTSRSYNEQFF.